Reported below is one T cell receptor (beta chain). Its antigen remains undetermined. Base qualities were left out, and no much larger clone turns up one base away. Each clonotype received, on average, 10x coverage in deep resolution sequencing performed on a MiSeq, where the target depth lay between 1 in 1 million and 1 in 200,000 T cells. The immunoSEQ hsTCRB Kit was used to generate TCR beta libraries. The authors' pipeline ran thus. The data were analyzed with ImmunoSEQ Analyzer and ImmunoSEQ Data Assistant, and V, D and J gene assignments followed IMGT definitions. Clonality was computed as one minus normalized Shannon entropy of productive rearrangement frequencies, ranging from 0 to 1. Only overrepresented clonotypes making up at least 0.05% of each patient's repertoire were included in the public clonotype analysis. Thirteen repertoires from age-matched healthy donors, obtained from immuneACCESS, served as clonality controls. TCRdb mirrors the immuneACCESS table, restricted to in-frame sequences. Some clones are absent from its copies; in checked studies, under half trace to an unresolved V gene, and the reason for the others is unknown. V and J calls plus clone size are reproduced from that table; the DNA served to infer D and trimming. Within this sample are about 160,000 clones, with under 85% of them counted one time only. The ten largest make up roughly 4.6% of the sample.

CDR1 WNHNN and CDR2 SYGVQD were looked up in the germline V gene (reference sequence). Inclusive of the bounding cysteine and phenylalanine, the CDR3 is 16 residues long. Only CDR3 DNA is held: 48 bases, read in frame from base 1. V and J are trimmed by 10 bases and 1 base, and the gene matches miss 13 bases of the junction. The sample comes from a study of cytotoxic CD8 clonotypes in ibrutinib-treated CLL (dated by TCRdb to the early 2020s). In the study overall: The cohort had 11 relapsed/refractory and 15 treatment-naive patients; approximately 17 were IGHV unmutated. Every remission and progressive disease sample was obtained while ibrutinib was still being received by the patients. On average, each sample yielded around 250,000 productive templates and roughly 95,000 productive rearrangements. Partial responses were observed in about 25 patients and complete responses in 2; after a median follow-up of around 68 months, remission was maintained in roughly 14 patients and progression was observed in about twelve. Response samples were taken after a median of 12 months on treatment, ranging from roughly 6 to 36 months. Longitudinal samples were obtainable from about 30% of the roughly 86 participants in the trial. Cryopreserved peripheral blood mononuclear cells were obtained before treatment, at response, and at either sustained remission or disease progression. The research as a whole found: Public clonotypes were rare and either shrank or stayed stable during treatment, and the rise in clonality at ibrutinib response reflected expansion of private clonotypes. Clonality increased at ibrutinib response, stayed stable in sustained remission, and fell back toward baseline at progression. Baseline clonality was found to be higher than that of age-matched healthy donors and was strongly correlated with circulating CD8+ T-cell counts. Sampling times were not matched between sustained-remission and progressing patients, and lymph node repertoires were not studied.

Per the publication, the time point label means: roughly 2 years on ibrutinib. For TCR beta library preparation, around 2.2 micrograms of genomic DNA was extracted from cryopreserved PBMCs. Longitudinal blood samples from CLL patients on ibrutinib monotherapy underwent high-throughput TCR beta sequencing. The patients were enrolled in a single-center, open-label phase 2 trial of ibrutinib monotherapy. The sequencing here drew on PBMCs, taken after 24 months of ibrutinib treatment. The V and J segments used are TRBV10-1 and TRBJ2-7; a stretch of 10 junction bases matches TRBD2. The sequence derives from a human donor with chronic lymphocytic leukemia. The CDR3 loop reads CANKSGTSELSYEQYF. At the DNA level, the sequence is TGCGCCAACAAATCCGGGACTAGCGAGCTGTCCTACGAGCAGTACTTC.